This entry features one TCR beta chain sequence. It was around 9 milliliters of peripheral blood that were drawn from each donor. RNA extraction gave at least 5 micrograms of total RNA per sample. The CDR3 runs 13 residues. V lost 6 bases to trimming and J lost 5 bases; unmatched junction nucleotides: 6. Looked up from germline, CDR1 is SNHLY and CDR2 is FYNNEI. Alongside a J-beta primer mix, a sample-barcoded 5' primer served in a second PCR lasting about 7 to 11 cycles. TCRdb itself ran the 5' RACE reads through MiXCR, one entry per CDR3 protein. Of 800,000 or so distinct CDR3 sequences listed, 20% to 25% are singletons. The record originates from a study of blood T cells in healthy people across ages. These same data were also listed under a study on T cells of mothers and their children. That source notes: A handful of children and their three healthy Caucasian mothers were the donors. The analysis detected no persistent microchimeric T cell clones.

Sequenced sample: blood. This clonotype was obtained from a boy aged 5-17 years in good health. This chain links TRBV2 with TRBJ2-5; 7 bases line up with TRBD1. CDR3 loop: CASRAGGWETQYF. The CDR3 DNA is TGTGCCAGCAGAGCAGGGGGTTGGGAGACCCAGTACTTC.